This TCR beta chain was sequenced in a study of blood T cell repertoires in COVID-19. Seattle researchers signed up patients amid active infection and tracked them longitudinally. Libraries were prepared by immunoSEQ multiplex PCR; TCRdb keeps only in-frame clonotypes and omits some of them. The sample shows tens of thousands of clones, 70% to 90% of them seen only once. V dropped 6 bases and J dropped 1; count of bases not matched to a gene: 2. This CDR3 is 15 amino acids long. Germline V lookup: CDR1 MNHEY, CDR2 SVGAGI. This clone has only one observation. The rearrangement joins TRBV6-5 to TRBJ2-3, with 12 bases that match TRBD2. Material: peripheral blood. The source of this sequence is a woman at least 80 years old with COVID-19, enrolled during active disease. CDR3 region: CASRLAGGRTDTQYF. CDR3 in DNA: TGTGCCAGCAGACTAGCGGGGGGCCGCACAGATACGCAGTATTTT.